The 32 T cell receptor beta chains in this list originate from one sample, sequenced in a study of blood T cell repertoires in COVID-19. Repertoires were generated with immunoSEQ multiplex PCR, while TCRdb's copy carries only in-frame clones and drops some. The table has 450,000 to 500,000 clones, roughly 90% seen once. The sample was PBMCs or T cells enriched from blood (not recorded which). These receptors all stem from a woman younger than 35 who had recovered from COVID-19.

This chain connects TRBV4-2 to TRBJ2-4; possibly TRBD2 for D (5 bases). The V gene lost 2 bases and the J gene lost 0 bases, with 11 bases spanning the gap. Germline V gene lookup returns CDR1 LGHNA and CDR2 YNFKEQ. The CDR3 is 16 residues long. As DNA, the CDR3 is TGTGCCAGCAGCCAAAGAGGGATTCTAGCCAAAAACATTCAGTACTTC. Translating gives CASSQRGILAKNIQYF.

In regard to this clone: Other DNA sequences of this sample code for an identical CDR3. The chain recombines TRBV4-2 with TRBJ1-5; 8 bases agree with TRBD1. Trimming removed 2 bases from V and 6 bases from J; junction bases left unmatched: 9. This CDR3 has 16 residues. Germline CDR1 and CDR2: LGHNA and YNFKEQ. This chain's CDR3 is CASSQPGTGGGQPQHF. The CDR3 nucleotides are TGTGCCAGCAGCCAACCCGGGACAGGAGGCGGTCAGCCCCAGCATTTT.

This chain joins TRBV7-3 and TRBJ2-7; D possibly corresponds to TRBD2 (5 bases). The CDR3 consists of 13 residues. CDR1 is SGHTA, CDR2 FQGTGA, per germline. The V and J ends lost 1 base and 5 bases respectively, with 9 bases between them. This CDR3 is CASSLSGENEQYF. CDR3 bases: TGTGCCAGCAGCTTAAGTGGGGAGAACGAGCAGTACTTC.

The chain links TRBV19 to TRBJ1-1, with D possibly matching TRBD1 (6 bases). This CDR3 spans 14 amino acids. Per the germline V gene, CDR1 is LNHDA and CDR2 is SQIVND (reference sequence). V lost 9 bases, J lost 5 bases, and 19 bases lay in between. CDR3 loop: CASADLGGFTEAFF. The CDR3, as DNA: TGTGCCAGCGCCGACCTAGGGGGATTTACTGAAGCTTTCTTT.

CDR3 region: CASSEGTGGSEKLFF. CDR3 nucleotides: TGTGCCAGCAGTGAAGGGACAGGGGGAAGTGAAAAACTGTTTTTT. This chain links TRBV2 with TRBJ1-4, with 10 bases that match TRBD1. The CDR3 is made up of 15 amino acids. Germline lookup yields CDR1 SNHLY and CDR2 FYNNEI. Trimming removed 1 base from V and 7 bases from J; junction bases left unmatched: 3.

The gene calls are TRBV2 and TRBJ1-1; D not resolved. Deletions cut 0 bases from V and 4 bases from J, with 12 bases between. Looked up from germline, CDR1 is SNHLY and CDR2 is FYNNEI. The CDR3 consists of 15 residues. The CDR3 here is CASSEAPTNPTEAFF. CDR3 DNA sequence: TGTGCCAGCAGTGAAGCGCCTACTAATCCCACTGAAGCTTTCTTT.

The chain has TRBV29-1 and TRBJ1-1; tentative D call: TRBD1 (6 bases). The germline CDR1 and CDR2 sequences are SQVTM and ANQGSEA. V lost 6 bases, J lost 2 bases, and 16 bases lay in between. The CDR3 is made up of 14 amino acids. CDR3: CSVSLLDSNTEAFF. DNA for the CDR3: TGCAGCGTCTCCCTGTTGGACAGTAACACTGAAGCTTTCTTT.

This clone was counted only a few times. The chain couples TRBV14 to TRBJ1-1, with a tentative D call TRBD1 (5 bases). The V gene lost 4 bases and the J gene lost 4 bases, with 13 bases spanning the gap. CDR1 and CDR2 from the germline V gene are SGHDN and FVKESK. The CDR3 is 14 amino acids. The CDR3 spells CASSPYGRGTEAFF. The DNA of the CDR3 is TGTGCCAGCAGCCCCTACGGGAGGGGCACTGAAGCTTTCTTT.

This sequence joins TRBV6-1 and TRBJ1-3; no definite D call. The V end lost 0 bases, the J end lost 6 bases, and 9 bases lay between the germline ends. This CDR3 is built from 14 residues. Germline-derived CDR1 and CDR2 are MNHNS and SASEGT. The CDR3 loop reads CASSEAGGENTIYF. The CDR3 DNA is TGTGCCAGCAGTGAAGCGGGCGGGGAAAACACCATATATTTT.

The rearrangement links TRBV6-5 to TRBJ1-6; D gene uncertain. The V gene lost 7 bases and the J gene lost 10 bases, with 17 bases spanning the gap. Germline values: CDR1 MNHEY, CDR2 SVGAGI. CDR3 length: 14 amino acids. The CDR3 region has the DNA TGTGCCAGCAAATTTAGTGAAGGGAGATCACCCCTCCACTTT. This sequence encodes CASKFSEGRSPLHF.

This clone has just a few counts. The genes are TRBV29-1 and TRBJ1-2; 9 nucleotides align to TRBD1. The junction had 12 bases not matched to a gene; V was cut back by 8 bases and J by 8 bases. Germline V lookup: CDR1 SQVTM, CDR2 ANQGSEA. This CDR3 comprises 13 residues. The CDR3 nucleotides are TGCAGCTTCTGGACAGGGGCGGTTGAGGGCTACACCTTC. Amino acids: CSFWTGAVEGYTF. Filled out from reference TRBV29-1 and TRBJ1-2, the complete variable domain reads SAVISQKPSRDICQRGTSLTIQCQVDSQVTMMFWYRQQPGQSLTLIATANQGSEATYESGFVIDKFPISRPNLTFSTLTVSNMSPEDSSIYLCSFWTGAVEGYTFGSGTRLTVV.

The V and J genes are TRBV4-1 and TRBJ2-2, with a tentative D call TRBD2 (7 bases). This CDR3 is built from 15 residues. CDR1 is MGHRA, CDR2 YSYEKL, per germline. Between the trimmed V and J ends, which lost 6 bases and 3 bases, there was a span of 14 bases. DNA for the CDR3: TGCGCCAGCAGATCCCCGGGGGGCTACACCGGGGAGCTGTTTTTT. Translated, it gives CASRSPGGYTGELFF.

V usage is TRBV2 and J usage is TRBJ2-5; possible D gene TRBD2, 6 bases. Germline CDR1 reads SNHLY; CDR2 reads FYNNEI. With 6 bases removed from V and 4 bases from J, the gap between germline ends came to 18 bases. CDR3 length: 15 amino acids. In nucleotides, the CDR3 is TGTGCCAGCAGCCCCCGGGAGATGGGGGGAGAGACCCAGTACTTC. Translating gives CASSPREMGGETQYF.

This sequence joins TRBV3-1 (or the pseudogene TRBV3-2) and TRBJ1-2; no reliable D call. The CDR3 contains 12 residues. Germline values: CDR1 LGHDT, CDR2 YNNKEL (reference sequence). V lost 4 bases and J lost 8, with 11 bases in between. The CDR3, as DNA: TGTGCCAGCAGCCGTCAGGTGGGCGGCTACACCTTC. It translates to CASSRQVGGYTF.

This clone was seen a single time. The chain links TRBV15 to TRBJ2-2; D is ambiguous. The ends were cut back, 0 bases at V and 4 bases at J, with 12 bases in the middle. The germline V gene has CDR1 LNHNV and CDR2 YYDKDF (reference sequence). This CDR3 region has 16 residues. CDR3 nucleotide sequence: TGTGCCACCAGCAGAGATCCGAGCGTTACCACCGGGGAGCTGTTTTTT. This sequence encodes CATSRDPSVTTGELFF.

The genes are TRBV3-1 (or the pseudogene TRBV3-2) and TRBJ2-7; D might be TRBD1 (6 bases). The V and J ends lost 4 bases and 5 bases respectively, with 12 bases between them. CDR3 length equals 13 residues. Germline V gene data show CDR1 as LGHDT and CDR2 as YNNKEL (reference sequence). CDR3 amino acids: CASSPAGDDEQYF. The DNA for the CDR3 is TGTGCCAGCAGCCCAGCAGGGGATGACGAGCAGTACTTC.

The chain links TRBV6-1 to TRBJ1-2; 7 bases match TRBD1. Trimming at V came to 2 bases and at J to 4 bases, leaving 7 bases not matched to a gene. Germline V gives CDR1 MNHNS, CDR2 SASEGT. The CDR3 has 15 residues. The CDR3 region has the DNA TGTGCCAGCAGTGAAACAGGGGATGACCCCTATGGCTACACCTTC. It is translated as CASSETGDDPYGYTF.

CDR3 loop: CASSPSGGRTDTQYF. CDR3 bases: TGCGCCAGCAGCCCGAGCGGGGGTCGCACAGATACGCAGTATTTT. This chain links TRBV5-1 with TRBJ2-3, with 8 bases fitting TRBD2. The CDR3 contains 15 residues. The V segment lost 4 bases and the J segment 1 base; nucleotides outside the gene matches: 5. Germline V gene data show CDR1 as SGHRS and CDR2 as YFSETQ.

The gene calls are TRBV5-8 and TRBJ1-5; 7 bases align to TRBD1. Germline trimming cut 4 bases from V and 8 bases from J; bases unmatched to any gene: 9. In germline, CDR1 is SGHTS, CDR2 YDEGEE. The length of the CDR3 is 14 residues. The CDR3 spells CASSLGQEEKPQHF. The CDR3 bases are TGTGCCAGCAGCCTTGGACAGGAGGAGAAGCCCCAGCATTTT.

The rearrangement joins TRBV19 to TRBJ2-2; TRBD2 aligns across 13 bases. The length of the CDR3 is 20 residues. Germline V lookup: CDR1 LNHDA, CDR2 SQIVND (reference sequence). V gave up 7 bases and J gave up 7 bases; unmatched junction bases: 21. The CDR3: CASTFKRAAGLAGAHGELFF. CDR3 in DNA: TGTGCCAGTACCTTTAAGCGTGCGGCTGGACTAGCGGGGGCACACGGGGAGCTGTTTTTT.

The chain recombines TRBV7-6 with TRBJ2-3; perhaps TRBD2 as D (5 bases). CDR3 length: 15 residues. V lost 4 bases and J lost 2, with 13 bases in between. Germline loops: CDR1 SGHVS, CDR2 FNYEAQ. The CDR3 loop reads CASSSNRDPTDTQYF. The DNA of the CDR3 is TGTGCCAGCAGCTCGAATCGGGATCCCACAGATACGCAGTATTTT.

V and J are TRBV4-1 and TRBJ2-1, with TRBD1 matching 9 bases. With 6 bases clipped from V and 8 bases from J, the junction kept 14 bases outside the gene matches. This CDR3 contains 16 residues. The germline V gene has CDR1 MGHRA and CDR2 YSYEKL. In DNA form, the CDR3 reads TGCGCCAGCAGTCCGACCATTCGGGACAGGGTCTATGAGCAGTTCTTC. This codes for CASSPTIRDRVYEQFF.

The V call is TRBV19, the J call TRBJ1-5, with 11 bases lining up with TRBD1. This CDR3 is 16 amino acids long. V shed 4 bases, J shed 6 bases, and the junction held 8 bases outside the gene matches. Per germline, CDR1 LNHDA and CDR2 SQIVND (reference sequence). The DNA of the CDR3 is TGTGCCAGTAGTACAAAACCGGGACAGGGGGGTCAGCCCCAGCATTTT. This encodes CASSTKPGQGGQPQHF.

The chain has TRBV5-6 and TRBJ2-7; D perhaps matches TRBD2 (6 bases). CDR1 SGHDT and CDR2 YYEEEE come from the germline V gene. Trimming took 6 bases from V and 1 from J, leaving 14 bases between them. CDR3 length: 14 amino acids. CDR3 nucleotides: TGTGCCAGCACCGCGCGGGCGGGATCCTACGAGCAGTACTTC. It is translated as CASTARAGSYEQYF.

The chain recombines TRBV3-1 (or the pseudogene TRBV3-2) with TRBJ2-2; no reliable D call. The germline V gene encodes CDR1 LGHDT and CDR2 YNNKEL (reference sequence). Trimming took 4 bases from V and 0 from J, leaving 9 bases between them. The CDR3 is 15 residues long. CDR3 amino acids: CASSRPRANTGELFF. In DNA, the CDR3 is TGTGCCAGCAGCCGGCCCCGGGCGAACACCGGGGAGCTGTTTTTT.

The chain couples TRBV28 to TRBJ1-2; TRBD1 agrees at 10 bases. The trim removed 5 bases at V and 7 bases at J, leaving 10 bases unmatched. Germline values: CDR1 MDHEN, CDR2 SYDVKM. This CDR3 has 15 residues. CDR3 in amino acids: CASSERTGTGAGYTF. DNA for the CDR3: TGTGCCAGCAGTGAGAGGACCGGGACAGGGGCTGGCTACACCTTC.

This clone was observed a few times. The chain links TRBV9 to TRBJ2-7; 10 bases are a match to TRBD2. The CDR3 is 16 residues long. V was pared by 2 bases and J by 6 bases, with 11 bases of the junction left unmatched. Looked up from germline, CDR1 is SGDLS and CDR2 is YYNGEE. In nucleotides, the CDR3 is TGTGCCAGCAGCGTTCTAGCGGGGGCAGAGGCCCGCGAGCAGTACTTC. The encoded protein is CASSVLAGAEAREQYF. The full variable domain, rest sourced from reference TRBV9 and TRBJ2-7, is DSGVTQTPKHLITATGQRVTLRCSPRSGDLSVYWYQQSLDQGLQFLIQYYNGEERAKGNILERFSAQQFPDLHSELNLSSLELGDSALYFCASSVLAGAEAREQYFGPGTRLTVT.

CDR3: CASRLYNEQFF. CDR3 nucleotides: TGTGCCAGCAGGTTATACAATGAGCAGTTCTTC. The chain combines TRBV6-5 with TRBJ2-1; D gene uncertain. The CDR3 loop spans 11 amino acids. V was cut by 6 bases and J by 4 bases, with 4 bases left in between. Germline V gene data show CDR1 as MNHEY and CDR2 as SVGAGI.

The V and J genes are TRBV30 and TRBJ1-1, with D hard to call. Trimming shortened V by 0 bases and J by 6 bases, and 11 bases separated the two germline ends. CDR3 size: 13 residues. CDR1 is GTSNPN, CDR2 SVGIG, per germline (reference sequence). The CDR3, as DNA: TGTGCCTGGAGTGTACTATCGGATTCTGAAGCTTTCTTT. Its protein is CAWSVLSDSEAFF.

Turning to this clone: The same CDR3 also results from other DNA sequences found in this sample. The chain has TRBV5-1 and TRBJ1-3; no reliable D call. Trimming took off 4 bases at V and 0 bases at J, with 5 bases between the two ends. The CDR3 is made up of 13 amino acids. Germline V gene lookup returns CDR1 SGHRS and CDR2 YFSETQ. The CDR3 DNA reads as TGCGCCAGCAGCCTAACCTCTGGAAACACCATATATTTT. Protein product: CASSLTSGNTIYF.

This chain links TRBV2 with TRBJ2-7, with 10 bases aligning to TRBD1. V dropped 7 bases and J dropped 4; count of bases not matched to a gene: 10. CDR3 length equals 15 residues. Germline CDR1 reads SNHLY; CDR2 reads FYNNEI. DNA for the CDR3: TGTGCCAGCACCCTGTCCAGGACAGGGGGTTACGAGCAGTACTTC. Protein sequence: CASTLSRTGGYEQYF.

The chain uses TRBV19 and TRBJ2-2; the D gene is possibly TRBD2 (6 bases). The ends were cut back, 5 bases at V and 5 bases at J, with 9 bases in the middle. This CDR3 spans 13 amino acids. Per germline, CDR1 LNHDA and CDR2 SQIVND (reference sequence). The CDR3 DNA sequence: TGTGCCAGTAGTCCACGGGGGACCGGGGAGCTGTTTTTT. This gives the protein CASSPRGTGELFF. Variable domain in full (rest from reference TRBV19 and TRBJ2-2): DGGITQSPKYLFRKEGQNVTLSCEQNLNHDAMYWYRQDPGQGLRLIYYSQIVNDFQKGDIAEGYSVSREKKESFPLTVTSAQKNPTAFYLCASSPRGTGELFFGEGSRLTVL.